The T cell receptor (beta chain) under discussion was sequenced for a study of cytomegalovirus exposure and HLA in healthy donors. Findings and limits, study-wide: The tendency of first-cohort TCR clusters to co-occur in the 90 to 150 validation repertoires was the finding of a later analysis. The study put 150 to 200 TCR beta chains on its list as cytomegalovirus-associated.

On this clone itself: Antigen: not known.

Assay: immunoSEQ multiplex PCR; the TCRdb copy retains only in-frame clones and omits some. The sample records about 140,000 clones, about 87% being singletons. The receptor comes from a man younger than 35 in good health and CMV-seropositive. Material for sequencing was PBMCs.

CDR3 region: CASRSTGRLGEQYF. Written as DNA, the CDR3 is TGTGCCAGCAGGTCGACAGGGAGGTTGGGCGAGCAGTACTTC. This rearrangement joins TRBV6-6 to TRBJ2-7; tentatively, D is TRBD1 (7 bases). V dropped 6 bases and J dropped 6 bases, with 18 bases sitting between them. The CDR3 has 14 residues. Germline values: CDR1 MNHNY, CDR2 SVGAGI (reference sequence).